One sample yielded the 24 T cell receptor beta chains listed below, sequenced in a study of blood T cell repertoires in COVID-19. Measured with immunoSEQ multiplex PCR; TCRdb has only the in-frame clones, and not every one. The data show some 380,000 clones, around 87% seen once. The sample comprised PBMCs or T cells enriched from blood (not recorded which). Receptors were obtained from a man younger than 40 who had recovered from COVID-19.

The chain employs TRBV5-4 and TRBJ2-7, with unresolved D. Trimming removed 4 bases from V and 0 bases from J, with 8 bases in between. Per the germline V gene, CDR1 is SGHNT and CDR2 is YYREEE (reference sequence). The CDR3 extends over 13 amino acids. The CDR3 DNA reads TGTGCCAGCAGCCGAGAGAGCTCCTACGAGCAGTACTTC. Translated: CASSRESSYEQYF. Variable domain in full (rest from reference TRBV5-4 and TRBJ2-7): ETGVTQSPTHLIKTRGQQVTLRCSSQSGHNTVSWYQQALGQGPQFIFQYYREEENGRGNFPPRFSGLQFPNYSSELNVNALELDDSALYLCASSRESSYEQYFGPGTRLTVT.

The chain couples TRBV5-1 to TRBJ2-4, with 8 bases that match TRBD2. Trimming at V came to 8 bases and at J to 6 bases, leaving 13 bases not matched to a gene. The length of the CDR3 is 15 residues. The germline V gene encodes CDR1 SGHRS and CDR2 YFSETQ. The CDR3 reads CASSLGSSGINIQYF. CDR3 sequence (DNA): TGCGCCAGTTCCCTTGGAAGTAGCGGGATAAACATTCAGTACTTC.

The chain links TRBV27 to TRBJ2-7, with 11 bases aligning to TRBD1. The V and J ends lost 8 bases and 5 bases, in that order; junction bases with no gene match: 8. The CDR3 covers 14 residues. Germline CDR1 MNHEY, CDR2 SMNVEV (reference sequence). CDR3: CASGWTGGQHEQYF. CDR3 sequence (DNA): TGTGCCAGCGGCTGGACAGGGGGCCAACACGAGCAGTACTTC.

Points on this clone: This sample includes further DNA sequences coding for the same CDR3. V usage is TRBV18 and J usage is TRBJ1-2; the D gene is possibly TRBD1 (6 bases). The CDR3 sequence is 13 residues long. Germline V lookup: CDR1 KGHSH, CDR2 LQKENI. The V gene lost 6 bases and the J gene lost 2 bases, with 10 bases spanning the gap. This CDR3 is CASSPGQNYGYTF. In DNA form, the CDR3 reads TGTGCCAGCTCTCCGGGACAAAACTATGGCTACACCTTC.

The V call is TRBV9, the J call TRBJ1-2; the match to TRBD1 covers 9 bases. The CDR3 is 13 residues long. Germline V lookup: CDR1 SGDLS, CDR2 YYNGEE. J lost 9 bases, V lost 3 bases, and 6 bases had no gene match. In DNA, the CDR3 is TGTGCCAGCAGCGGGGACAGGGTTGGTAGCTACACCTTC. Translation gives CASSGDRVGSYTF. Complete variable domain (other parts from reference TRBV9 and TRBJ1-2): DSGVTQTPKHLITATGQRVTLRCSPRSGDLSVYWYQQSLDQGLQFLIQYYNGEERAKGNILERFSAQQFPDLHSELNLSSLELGDSALYFCASSGDRVGSYTFGSGTRLTVV.

As DNA, the CDR3 is TGTGCCAGCAGCCAAGATATTGGGCTTAACTATGGCTACACCTTC. It translates to CASSQDIGLNYGYTF. The V and J genes are TRBV4-2 and TRBJ1-2; no reliable D call. CDR3 size: 15 residues. Trimming shortened V by 0 bases and J by 1 base, and 9 bases separated the two germline ends. Germline CDR1 and CDR2: LGHNA and YNFKEQ.

V is TRBV10-1 and J is TRBJ1-1; weak D call: TRBD1 (5 bases). CDR3 length: 13 amino acids. CDR1 and CDR2 (germline): WNHNN, SYGVQD (reference sequence). The V end lost 6 bases, the J end lost 0 bases, and 8 bases lay between the germline ends. The CDR3 loop reads CASSSRVNTEAFF. DNA for the CDR3: TGCGCCAGCAGCTCCAGGGTGAACACTGAAGCTTTCTTT.

The chain uses TRBV7-3 and TRBJ2-1, with TRBD2 matching over 7 bases. This CDR3 has 14 residues. V shed 9 bases and J 1 base; nucleotides not matched to a gene: 6. Germline V gene lookup returns CDR1 SGHTA and CDR2 FQGTGA. The CDR3 loop is CASKPGGSYNEQFF. In DNA, the CDR3 is TGTGCCAGTAAGCCGGGGGGATCCTACAATGAGCAGTTCTTC.

This clone showed up just once. J is TRBJ2-3 and V is TRBV15; 13 bases fit TRBD2. The ends lost 0 bases at V and 3 bases at J; junction bases unmatched: 6. Germline V gene lookup returns CDR1 LNHNV and CDR2 YYDKDF (reference sequence). This CDR3 has 18 amino acids. The CDR3 bases are TGTGCCACCAGCAGAGATCTGTGGACTAGCGGGGGTACAGATACGCAGTATTTT. Translating it yields CATSRDLWTSGGTDTQYF.

The chain carries TRBV21-1 and TRBJ1-6; TRBD1, as called in the table, went unchecked against the DNA. TRBV21-1 is described as a pseudogene. The CDR3 spans 15 residues. This CDR3 reads CASSKEPQGDSPLHF. In DNA form, the CDR3 reads TGTGCCAGCAGCAAAGAACCTCAGGGGGATTCACCCCTCCACTTT.

This chain uses TRBV5-1 with TRBJ2-1; 9 bases line up with TRBD2. Germline V gene lookup returns CDR1 SGHRS and CDR2 YFSETQ. J lost 7 bases, V lost 0 bases, and 5 bases had no gene match. The CDR3 is 15 residues long. CDR3 residues: CASSLEGSGGNEQFF. CDR3 nucleotide sequence: TGCGCCAGCAGCTTGGAAGGTAGCGGGGGAAATGAGCAGTTCTTC.

The chain is built from TRBV5-1 and TRBJ1-1, with TRBD1 as a possible D gene (5 bases). This CDR3 has 14 residues. V dropped 4 bases and J dropped 3 bases, with 13 bases sitting between them. The germline gives CDR1 SGHRS, CDR2 YFSETQ. CDR3 DNA: TGCGCCAGCAGCCCTCCGGGGGGGTACACTGAAGCTTTCTTT. Residues: CASSPPGGYTEAFF. Full variable domain (outside the CDR3, taken from reference TRBV5-1 and TRBJ1-1): KAGVTQTPRYLIKTRGQQVTLSCSPISGHRSVSWYQQTPGQGLQFLFEYFSETQRNKGNFPGRFSGRQFSNSRSEMNVSTLELGDSALYLCASSPPGGYTEAFFGQGTRLTVV.

This chain links TRBV7-9 with TRBJ1-2; TRBD1 matches 8 bases. The CDR3 runs to 14 residues. J was trimmed by 4 bases and V by 8 bases; bases with no gene match: 9. Germline CDR1 and CDR2: SEHNR and FQNEAQ (reference sequence). The CDR3 spells CASGGQGTAYGYTF. In DNA form, the CDR3 reads TGTGCCAGCGGCGGACAGGGAACCGCCTATGGCTACACCTTC.

The chain is built from TRBV7-3 and TRBJ2-3, with 7 bases that match TRBD2. The germline gives CDR1 SGHTA, CDR2 FQGTGA. The CDR3 spans 17 residues. Unmatched junction bases numbered 13, after V lost 5 bases and J lost 2 bases. The CDR3 coding sequence is TGTGCCAGCAGCCCGGCAAGAGGACTAGGAATCACAGATACGCAGTATTTT. Amino acids: CASSPARGLGITDTQYF.

The chain combines TRBV5-6 with TRBJ2-7; the D gene is possibly TRBD1 (5 bases). CDR3 length: 15 amino acids. V gave up 2 bases and J gave up 1 base, with 13 bases separating them. The germline CDR1 and CDR2 sequences are SGHDT and YYEEEE. This CDR3 is CASSLNRRASYEQYF. The CDR3 DNA reads as TGTGCCAGCAGCTTAAATCGCAGGGCGTCCTACGAGCAGTACTTC.

On this clone itself: Other DNA sequences in the same sample also yield this CDR3. The CDR3 protein is CASSLGGRETQYF. CDR3 coding DNA: TGCGCCAGCAGCTTGGGAGGAAGGGAGACCCAGTACTTC. The chain carries TRBV5-1 and TRBJ2-5, with unresolved D. V lost 0 bases to trimming and J lost 5 bases, with 8 bases between them. CDR3 length equals 13 residues. The germline V gene has CDR1 SGHRS and CDR2 YFSETQ.

This clone was counted between two and nine times. This chain connects TRBV7-9 to TRBJ1-6, with TRBD1 matching over 8 bases. With 4 bases clipped from V and 10 bases from J, the junction kept 6 bases outside the gene matches. Per the germline V gene, CDR1 is SEHNR and CDR2 is FQNEAQ (reference sequence). This CDR3 spans 14 amino acids. The CDR3 sequence: CASSSRTGMSPLHF. CDR3 DNA: TGTGCCAGCAGCTCCCGGACAGGGATGTCACCCCTCCACTTT.

This clone has a handful of counts. The chain couples TRBV10-3 to TRBJ1-1; 10 bases align to TRBD1. CDR1 and CDR2 from the germline V gene are ENHRY and SYGVKD. The CDR3 is made up of 13 amino acids. V gave up 10 bases and J gave up 5 bases; unmatched junction bases: 7. CDR3 sequence: CATRQGADTEAFF. The DNA of the CDR3 is TGTGCCACCCGACAGGGGGCGGATACTGAAGCTTTCTTT.

This rearrangement joins TRBV30 to TRBJ1-1; weak D call: TRBD1 (5 bases). CDR3 length: 13 amino acids. Trimming cost V 2 bases and J 3 bases, with 10 bases left between them. Germline V gives CDR1 GTSNPN, CDR2 SVGIG (reference sequence). CDR3 region: CAWSRQPDTEAFF. The CDR3 nucleotides read TGTGCCTGGAGTAGACAGCCGGACACTGAAGCTTTCTTT. The whole variable domain, filled in from reference TRBV30 and TRBJ1-1, reads SQTIHQWPATLVQPVGSPLSLECTVEGTSNPNLYWYRQAAGRGLQLLFYSVGIGQISSEVPQNLSASRPQDRQFILSSKKLLLSDSGFYLCAWSRQPDTEAFFGQGTRLTVV.

This rearrangement joins TRBV4-3 to TRBJ1-2, with 7 bases fitting TRBD1. Trimming removed 5 bases from V and 4 bases from J; junction bases left unmatched: 13. The CDR3 sequence is 16 residues long. The germline gives CDR1 LGHNA, CDR2 YSLEER. The CDR3 sequence is CASSETGGTVAYGYTF. Here the CDR3 DNA reads TGCGCCAGCAGCGAGACGGGGGGGACAGTCGCCTATGGCTACACCTTC.

The V and J genes are TRBV7-8 and TRBJ1-6; perhaps TRBD1 as D (6 bases). Germline V gene lookup returns CDR1 SGHVS and CDR2 FQNEAQ. The CDR3 extends over 14 amino acids. Trimming shortened V by 6 bases and J by 5 bases, and 11 bases separated the two germline ends. The chain's CDR3 is CASRTNRDNSPLHF. CDR3 DNA: TGTGCCAGCAGGACGAACAGGGATAATTCACCCCTCCACTTT.

The chain uses TRBV10-1 and TRBJ1-3; perhaps TRBD1 as D (6 bases). Trimming removed 3 bases at V and 8 bases at J, with 17 bases between. The CDR3 length is 15 residues. Germline CDR1 and CDR2: WNHNN and SYGVQD (reference sequence). The CDR3 sequence: CASSDRSGGSDTIYF. CDR3 in DNA: TGCGCCAGCAGTGATCGTTCGGGGGGCTCGGACACCATATATTTT.

This clone came up once. The V call is TRBV6-1, the J call TRBJ2-5, with 12 positions matching TRBD2. There are 15 residues in the CDR3. With V trimmed by 1 base and J by 4 bases, 1 base remained unmatched. Germline V gene sequence: CDR1 MNHNS, CDR2 SASEGT. CDR3 sequence: CASSEVGLAGETQYF. The CDR3 region has the DNA TGTGCCAGCAGTGAAGTGGGACTAGCGGGAGAGACCCAGTACTTC.

The rearrangement links TRBV19 to TRBJ1-2; D ambiguous. The CDR3 is 15 residues long. Trimming took 3 bases from V and 1 from J, leaving 12 bases between them. Germline CDR1 LNHDA, CDR2 SQIVND (reference sequence). The CDR3 DNA reads as TGTGCCAGTAGTATCTTCCAGAGCGTTAACTATGGCTACACCTTC. Translation gives CASSIFQSVNYGYTF.